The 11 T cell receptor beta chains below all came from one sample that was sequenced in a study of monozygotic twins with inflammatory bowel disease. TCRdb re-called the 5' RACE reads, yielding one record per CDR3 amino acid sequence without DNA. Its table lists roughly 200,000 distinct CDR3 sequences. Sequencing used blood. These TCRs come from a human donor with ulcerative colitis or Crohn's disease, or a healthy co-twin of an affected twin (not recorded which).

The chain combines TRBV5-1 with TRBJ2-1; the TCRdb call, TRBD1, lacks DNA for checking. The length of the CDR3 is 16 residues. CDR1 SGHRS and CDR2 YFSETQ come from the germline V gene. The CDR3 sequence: CASSSFRDRGLNEQFF.

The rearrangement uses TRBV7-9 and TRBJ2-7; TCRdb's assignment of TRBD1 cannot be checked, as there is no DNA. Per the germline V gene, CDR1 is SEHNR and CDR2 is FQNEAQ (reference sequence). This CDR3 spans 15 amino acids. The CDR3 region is CASSSLGSPIYEQYF.

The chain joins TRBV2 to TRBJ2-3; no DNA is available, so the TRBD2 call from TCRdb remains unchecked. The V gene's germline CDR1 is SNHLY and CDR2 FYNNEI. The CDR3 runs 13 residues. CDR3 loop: CASSGSGTDTQYF.

The CDR3 sequence: CASSSQGAGAEAFF. The rearrangement uses TRBV6-1 and TRBJ1-1; TCRdb returns TRBD1, unconfirmable since there is no DNA. The CDR3 contains 14 residues. CDR1 and CDR2 (germline): MNHNS, SASEGT.

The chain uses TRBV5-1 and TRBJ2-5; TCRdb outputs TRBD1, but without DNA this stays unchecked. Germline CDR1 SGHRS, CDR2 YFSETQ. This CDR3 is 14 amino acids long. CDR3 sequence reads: CASSRATGRETQYF.

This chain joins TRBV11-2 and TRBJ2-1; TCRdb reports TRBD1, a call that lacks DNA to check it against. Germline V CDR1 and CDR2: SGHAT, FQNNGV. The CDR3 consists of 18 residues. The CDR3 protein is CASSLTYRDRGPYNEQFF. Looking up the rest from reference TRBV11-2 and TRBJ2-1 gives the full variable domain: EAGVAQSPRYKIIEKRQSVAFWCNPISGHATLYWYQQILGQGPKLLIQFQNNGVVDDSQLPKDRFSAERLKGVDSTLKIQPAKLEDSAVYLCASSLTYRDRGPYNEQFFGPGTRLTVL.

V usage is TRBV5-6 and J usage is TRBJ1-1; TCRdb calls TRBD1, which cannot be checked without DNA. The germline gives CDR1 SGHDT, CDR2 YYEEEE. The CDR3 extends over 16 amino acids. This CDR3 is CASSLEGGQVNTEAFF.

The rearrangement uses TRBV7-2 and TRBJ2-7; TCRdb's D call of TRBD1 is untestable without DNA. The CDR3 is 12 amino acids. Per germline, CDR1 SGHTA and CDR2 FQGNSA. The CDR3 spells CASSPTGDEQYF.

This chain's CDR3 is CASSQAPYEQYF. The chain carries TRBV14 and TRBJ2-7. Germline V gives CDR1 SGHDN, CDR2 FVKESK. The CDR3 has 12 residues.

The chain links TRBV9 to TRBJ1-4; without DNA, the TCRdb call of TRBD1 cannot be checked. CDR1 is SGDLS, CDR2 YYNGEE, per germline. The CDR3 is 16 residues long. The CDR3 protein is CASSTGTGTGGEKLFF.

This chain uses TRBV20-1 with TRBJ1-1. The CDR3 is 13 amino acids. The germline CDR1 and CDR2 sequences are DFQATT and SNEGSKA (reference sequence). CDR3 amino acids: CRGRTISDTEAFF.